One sample yielded the 22 T cell receptor beta chains listed below, sequenced in a study of cytomegalovirus exposure and HLA in healthy donors (dated by TCRdb to 2016 to 2017). Library preparation employed the immunoSEQ multiplex PCR assay. For the multiplex PCR, a mixture combining 60 forward primers for TCR Vbeta segments and 13 reverse primers for TCR Jbeta segments was used. TCRdb re-hosts the immuneACCESS table, in-frame sequences only. Its copies lack some clones; in the studies checked, an unresolved V gene accounts for under half of them, and the cause for the rest is not known. This sample is represented by approximately 180,000 clones; roughly 84% of them were singletons. More than 0.2% of the sample rests with the top ten. Sequenced input: PBMCs. The receptors shown here come from a girl less than two years old in good health and CMV-seronegative.

The chain links TRBV4-1 to TRBJ2-4, with D maybe TRBD1 (6 bases). Between the trimmed V and J ends, which lost 2 bases and 6 bases, there was a span of 8 bases. The CDR3 has 13 amino acids. Germline assignment: CDR1 MGHRA and CDR2 YSYEKL. CDR3 residues: CASSQTGINIQYF. CDR3 DNA sequence: TGCGCCAGCAGCCAAACAGGGATAAACATTCAGTACTTC.

The gene calls are TRBV5-4 and TRBJ2-1; D may be TRBD2 (5 bases). The CDR3 runs to 14 residues. The V and J ends lost 2 bases and 6 bases respectively, with 12 bases between them. Germline assignment: CDR1 SGHNT and CDR2 YYREEE (reference sequence). In DNA form, the CDR3 reads TGTGCCAGCAGCTTAGGCGGGTCGGTCAATGAGCAGTTCTTC. Translating it yields CASSLGGSVNEQFF.

The chain has TRBV21-1 and TRBJ2-7; TRBD2, the table's D call, lacks a check against the DNA. TRBV21-1 is flagged as a pseudogene. The CDR3 contains 13 residues. The CDR3 spells CASSKREGYEQYF. DNA of the CDR3: TGTGCCAGCAGCAAGAGAGAGGGCTACGAGCAGTACTTC.

The chain has TRBV15 and TRBJ2-3; no reliable D call. Germline CDR1 and CDR2: LNHNV and YYDKDF (reference sequence). The CDR3 has 14 amino acids. V lost 5 bases and J 0 bases, leaving 9 bases between the germline ends. CDR3 in DNA: TGTGCCACCAGCTTAGATGCTAGCACAGATACGCAGTATTTT. Residues: CATSLDASTDTQYF.

This chain uses TRBV4-1 with TRBJ2-5, with D perhaps TRBD1 (6 bases). V gave up 7 bases and J gave up 2 bases, with 20 bases separating them. The CDR3 covers 16 residues. Germline-derived CDR1 and CDR2 are MGHRA and YSYEKL. The CDR3 protein is CASTRLAGTQQETQYF. The CDR3, as DNA: TGCGCCAGCACGCGCCTGGCCGGGACACAGCAAGAGACCCAGTACTTC.

The rearrangement joins TRBV5-1 to TRBJ2-2, with TRBD1 identical over 7 bases. CDR1 and CDR2 from the germline V gene are SGHRS and YFSETQ. The CDR3 has 16 residues. V lost 4 bases and J lost 5; bases outside the gene matches: 11. In DNA form, the CDR3 reads TGCGCCAGCAGCCCTTCCGGGGACAGCCGAACCGGGGAGCTGTTTTTT. Protein sequence: CASSPSGDSRTGELFF. Based on the CDR3 plus reference TRBV5-1 and TRBJ2-2, the full variable domain is KAGVTQTPRYLIKTRGQQVTLSCSPISGHRSVSWYQQTPGQGLQFLFEYFSETQRNKGNFPGRFSGRQFSNSRSEMNVSTLELGDSALYLCASSPSGDSRTGELFFGEGSRLTVL.

This rearrangement joins TRBV10-3 to TRBJ2-7; TRBD2 matches 10 bases. The V gene's germline CDR1 is ENHRY and CDR2 SYGVKD. V gave up 7 bases and J gave up 7 bases; unmatched junction bases: 10. The CDR3 loop spans 14 amino acids. CDR3 coding DNA: TGTGCCATCACGGCTCTAGCGGGAGCGGGAGAGCAGTACTTC. Its translation: CAITALAGAGEQYF.

The rearrangement links TRBV11-2 to TRBJ2-2, with D uncertain. The ends were cut back, 3 bases at V and 3 bases at J, with 5 bases in the middle. CDR1 is SGHAT and CDR2 is FQNNGV in the germline V gene. The length of the CDR3 is 13 residues. CDR3 protein: CASSLSYTGELFF. In DNA, the CDR3 is TGTGCCAGCAGCTTGAGCTACACCGGGGAGCTGTTTTTT.

This rearrangement joins TRBV18 to TRBJ2-3, with 7 positions matching TRBD2. Trimming took 8 bases from V and 5 from J; bases not matched to a gene: 13. In germline, CDR1 is KGHSH, CDR2 LQKENI. The CDR3 runs 15 residues. CDR3 loop: CASTNRDGEGDTQYF. CDR3 DNA: TGTGCCAGCACCAACCGGGACGGGGAGGGAGATACGCAGTATTTT.

The gene calls are TRBV6-5 and TRBJ1-2, with D possibly matching TRBD1 (5 bases). Trimming shortened V by 4 bases and J by 4 bases, and 13 bases separated the two germline ends. The germline CDR1 and CDR2 sequences are MNHEY and SVGAGI. This CDR3 comprises 14 residues. The CDR3 bases are TGTGCCAGCAGTTTCGACAGTCCAGGCTATGGCTACACCTTC. Translating it yields CASSFDSPGYGYTF.

J is TRBJ2-5 and V is TRBV4-1, with 7 bases lining up with TRBD2. The DNA end favors TRBJ2-7, so the J call may be wrong. This CDR3 region has 15 residues. Germline assignment: CDR1 MGHRA and CDR2 YSYEKL. The CDR3 protein is CASSQDWSSGYEQYF. The DNA for the CDR3 is TGCGCCAGCAGCCAAGATTGGTCTAGCGGCTACGAGCAGTACTTC.

This chain's CDR3 is CASSQVPGQGERKETQYF. The CDR3 coding sequence is TGTGCCAGCAGCCAAGTCCCTGGACAGGGAGAGCGAAAGGAGACCCAGTACTTC. The chain uses TRBV4-2 and TRBJ2-5; 8 nucleotides line up with TRBD1. The CDR3 is 18 amino acids. Germline assignment: CDR1 LGHNA and CDR2 YNFKEQ. The V gene end was trimmed by 1 base and the J gene end by 5 bases; junction bases not matched to a gene: 15.

The V call is TRBV30, the J call TRBJ2-1, with no clear D. This CDR3 comprises 11 residues. Trimming removed 0 bases at V and 8 bases at J, with 5 bases between. Germline V gene sequence: CDR1 GTSNPN, CDR2 SVGIG (reference sequence). The CDR3 reads CAWSVGDEQFF. The CDR3 region has the DNA TGTGCCTGGAGTGTCGGAGATGAGCAGTTCTTC. Full variable domain (missing parts from reference TRBV30 and TRBJ2-1): SQTIHQWPATLVQPVGSPLSLECTVEGTSNPNLYWYRQAAGRGLQLLFYSVGIGQISSEVPQNLSASRPQDRQFILSSKKLLLSDSGFYLCAWSVGDEQFFGPGTRLTVL.

Details on this clone: One end of the junction does not line up with germline, which may come from a read error. The chain carries TRBV7-7 and TRBJ2-1, with D possibly matching TRBD2 (6 bases). Germline V gene sequence: CDR1 SSHAT, CDR2 FNYEAQ (reference sequence). This CDR3 is built from 16 residues. The CDR3 DNA sequence: TGTGCTAGCAGCTTACTGAACGGGGGTATATCGAGTGAGCAGTTCTTC. As protein: CASSLLNGGISSEQFF.

This chain joins TRBV5-1 and TRBJ2-7, with 7 bases matching TRBD1. The CDR3 runs to 14 residues. Germline V gene data show CDR1 as SGHRS and CDR2 as YFSETQ. V shed 4 bases, J shed 0 bases, and the junction held 4 bases outside the gene matches. The CDR3: CASSVTGNSYEQYF. CDR3 in DNA: TGCGCCAGCAGCGTGACAGGGAACTCCTACGAGCAGTACTTC. The variable domain in full, with the rest retrieved from reference TRBV5-1 and TRBJ2-7, is KAGVTQTPRYLIKTRGQQVTLSCSPISGHRSVSWYQQTPGQGLQFLFEYFSETQRNKGNFPGRFSGRQFSNSRSEMNVSTLELGDSALYLCASSVTGNSYEQYFGPGTRLTVT.

The rearrangement links TRBV5-1 to TRBJ1-3; no firm D call. V was cut by 1 base and J by 0 bases, with 8 bases left in between. CDR3 length equals 15 residues. CDR1 is SGHRS, CDR2 YFSETQ, per germline. The CDR3 is CASSLISGSGNTIYF. The CDR3, as DNA: TGCGCCAGCAGCTTGATCTCGGGCTCTGGAAACACCATATATTTT.

There are a few counts of this clone. This rearrangement joins TRBV6-5 to TRBJ2-7, with TRBD2 matching 7 bases. Germline V gene lookup returns CDR1 MNHEY and CDR2 SVGAGI. The CDR3 has 14 residues. V lost 6 bases and J lost 0; bases outside the gene matches: 5. CDR3 sequence: CASSLLADSYEQYF. The CDR3 nucleotides are TGTGCCAGCAGCCTGCTAGCGGACTCCTACGAGCAGTACTTC.

This sequence joins TRBV27 and TRBJ2-5, with a tentative D call TRBD1 (5 bases). Germline V gives CDR1 MNHEY, CDR2 SMNVEV (reference sequence). The CDR3 spans 15 residues. V lost 6 bases to trimming and J lost 5 bases, with 19 bases between them. CDR3 DNA sequence: TGTGCCAGCAGCCAAGGCCAGGGCCAGGTGGAGACCCAGTACTTC. Amino acids: CASSQGQGQVETQYF.

This clone appeared a few times. The chain is built from TRBV7-9 and TRBJ1-5, with D possibly matching TRBD1 (6 bases). There are 14 residues in the CDR3. Germline V gene data show CDR1 as SEHNR and CDR2 as FQNEAQ (reference sequence). The V end was cut by 4 bases, the J end by 5 bases, with 12 bases between. As DNA, the CDR3 is TGTGCCAGCAGCTGGGGGGGCGGATATCAGCCCCAGCATTTT. It yields the protein CASSWGGGYQPQHF.

V and J are TRBV27 and TRBJ1-5; D is possibly TRBD1 (5 bases). CDR1 is MNHEY, CDR2 SMNVEV, per germline (reference sequence). Trimming cost V 6 bases and J 4 bases, with 16 bases left between them. This CDR3 has 15 amino acids. CDR3 region: CASSPEGVGNQPQHF. DNA of the CDR3: TGTGCCAGCAGCCCCGAAGGGGTCGGGAATCAGCCCCAGCATTTT.

The genes are TRBV30 and TRBJ2-1, with TRBD1 as a possible D gene (6 bases). Germline-derived CDR1 and CDR2 are GTSNPN and SVGIG (reference sequence). The V and J ends lost 0 bases and 9 bases respectively, with 12 bases between them. The CDR3 sequence is 13 residues long. Here the CDR3 reads CAWSVGGRGEQFF. The CDR3 DNA sequence: TGTGCCTGGAGTGTAGGGGGTAGGGGTGAGCAGTTCTTC. Variable domain in full (rest from reference TRBV30 and TRBJ2-1): SQTIHQWPATLVQPVGSPLSLECTVEGTSNPNLYWYRQAAGRGLQLLFYSVGIGQISSEVPQNLSASRPQDRQFILSSKKLLLSDSGFYLCAWSVGGRGEQFFGPGTRLTVL.

This clone was detected only once. V is TRBV7-8 and J is TRBJ2-1, with 9 positions matching TRBD2. Germline loops: CDR1 SGHVS, CDR2 FQNEAQ. V gave up 0 bases and J gave up 1 base; unmatched junction bases: 10. This CDR3 is 19 amino acids long. CDR3 nucleotides: TGTGCCAGCAGCTTAGCGGGACTAGCCGGGTTTAGGTCCTACAATGAGCAGTTCTTC. Translated: CASSLAGLAGFRSYNEQFF.